This T cell receptor beta chain was observed in a study of blood T cell repertoires in COVID-19. Looking at the study overall: Samples representing acute and convalescent COVID-19 were sourced from the United States, Italy and Spain. In each case, the material was cDNA or gDNA derived from T cells, B-cell-depleted T cells, or PBMCs.

Recruited during active infection, patients (from Seattle) were subsequently followed longitudinally. From germline, CDR1 is SGHRS and CDR2 YFSETQ. The V gene lost 4 bases and the J gene lost 4 bases, with 20 bases spanning the gap. This CDR3 is 16 amino acids long. Clones were read by immunoSEQ multiplex PCR, and TCRdb kept only the in-frame ones, dropping some. The sample carries fewer than 500,000 clones, roughly 90% recorded once. The sequence came from a man between 18 and 35 years old with COVID-19, enrolled during active disease. Material: peripheral blood. The rearrangement uses TRBV5-1 and TRBJ1-1, with D maybe TRBD1 (5 bases). The CDR3 sequence: CASSPTASTGGTEAFF. In nucleotides, the CDR3 is TGCGCCAGCAGCCCGACCGCATCAACCGGGGGCACTGAAGCTTTCTTT.